This passage covers 26 T cell receptor beta chains from one sample sequenced in a study of post-analysis software for immune sequencing data (dated by TCRdb to about 2015). General conclusions and limits of the study: Significantly higher frequencies in patients than in controls were found for five TRBV segments, including TRBV5-6, TRBV5-1 and TRBV20-1.

Libraries were prepared through PCR. Instrument on record: Illumina HiSeq 2500. To reduce PCR and sequencing biases, unique molecular identifiers were built into the TCR beta cDNA libraries. TCRdb reprocessed the public reads (quality trimming at Q25 with fastp, clone calling with MiXCR) and kept in-frame beta chains. Each entry merges the rows of one CDR3 protein and shows their most common DNA and genes. This sample gives about 400,000 distinct CDR3 sequences in total; less than 35% of them show up just once. The ten largest make up 13% of the sample. These receptors have no identified antigens. The sequenced sample consisted of blood. The receptors here all came from a girl aged 5-17 years with multiple sclerosis.

This clonotype was detected a few times. A much larger clone is a single base away; this may be a read error. The J gene is TRBJ2-5, the V gene TRBV5-1; no firm D call. Per germline, CDR1 SGHRS and CDR2 YFSETQ. The CDR3 is made up of 13 amino acids. DNA for the CDR3: TGCGCCGGCAGCTTGGCTCAACAAGAGACCCAGTACTTC. Its protein product is CAGSLAQQETQYF.

The rearrangement links TRBV7-2 to TRBJ2-1, with TRBD1 matching 7 bases. The length of the CDR3 is 15 residues. Germline loops: CDR1 SGHTA, CDR2 FQGNSA. The V gene end was trimmed by 5 bases and the J gene end by 2 bases; junction bases not matched to a gene: 6. CDR3 sequence (DNA): TGTGCCAGCAGCGCACAGGGGATTACCTACAATGAGCAGTTCTTC. It codes for CASSAQGITYNEQFF. The full variable domain, its missing parts supplied by reference TRBV7-2 and TRBJ2-1, is GAGVSQSPSNKVTEKGKDVELRCDPISGHTALYWYRQSLGQGLEFLIYFQGNSAPDKSGLPSDRFSAERTGGSVSTLTIQRTQQEDSAVYLCASSAQGITYNEQFFGPGTRLTVL.

This chain links TRBV6-1 with TRBJ2-1; D not certain. Trimming shortened V by 4 bases and J by 0 bases, and 13 bases separated the two germline ends. The CDR3 totals 16 residues. Per the germline V gene, CDR1 is MNHNS and CDR2 is SASEGT. The CDR3 bases are TGTGCCAGCAGTGCCTTACAGAGAAGCTCCTACAATGAGCAGTTCTTC. It specifies CASSALQRSSYNEQFF.

This clonotype has more than one count but fewer than ten. The rearrangement uses TRBV12-3 or TRBV12-4 and TRBJ2-5; TRBD1 is a possible D gene (6 bases). Gene TRBJ2-7 matches the end of the DNA better, so the J call may be wrong. The CDR3 spans 13 residues. The CDR3 reads CASSPWGRNEQYF. DNA of the CDR3: TGTGCCAGCAGTCCTTGGGGGCGCAACGAGCAGTACTTC.

The J gene is TRBJ2-1, the V gene TRBV12-3 or TRBV12-4; tentative D call: TRBD2 (6 bases). Deletions cut 6 bases from V and 4 bases from J, with 16 bases between. The CDR3 runs to 15 residues. The chain's CDR3 is CASSPHGGPYNEQFF. The CDR3, as DNA: TGTGCCAGCAGCCCCCACGGGGGACCTTACAATGAGCAGTTCTTC.

The chain employs TRBV7-4 and TRBJ1-5, with D unclear. The CDR3 contains 17 residues. CDR1 SGHVT and CDR2 SQSDAQ come from the germline V gene. V was clipped by 6 bases and J by 0 bases, with 18 bases between them. The CDR3 DNA reads TGTGCCAGCAGAAGTGCGTGGGATCGTTATAGCAATCAGCCCCAGCATTTT. Protein product: CASRSAWDRYSNQPQHF. The full variable domain, its missing parts supplied by reference TRBV7-4 and TRBJ1-5, is GAGVSQSPRYKVAKRGRDVALRCDSISGHVTLYWYRQTLGQGSEVLTYSQSDAQRDKSGRPSGRFSAERPERSVSTLKIQRTEQGDSAVYLCASRSAWDRYSNQPQHFGDGTRLSIL.

The gene calls are TRBV10-3 and TRBJ2-1; perhaps TRBD1 as D (6 bases). V was cut by 0 bases and J by 0 bases, with 15 bases left in between. Germline V gives CDR1 ENHRY, CDR2 SYGVKD. The CDR3 runs 18 residues. The CDR3 DNA is TGTGCCATCAGTGAGTCCGAAAGGTGGACAGTCTCCTACAATGAGCAGTTCTTC. This encodes CAISESERWTVSYNEQFF.

Written as DNA, the CDR3 is TGTGCCAGCAGCTTATCGGATAACTATGGCTACACCTTC. Residues: CASSLSDNYGYTF. The chain combines TRBV7-3 with TRBJ1-2, with D unresolved. The germline V gene encodes CDR1 SGHTA and CDR2 FQGTGA. The CDR3 has 13 residues. Trimming left V 2 bases short and J 1 base short, with 5 bases between.

This clonotype came up a few times. This chain joins TRBV6-1 and TRBJ1-5; unclear D gene. In germline, CDR1 is MNHNS, CDR2 SASEGT. The length of the CDR3 is 10 residues. The CDR3 DNA is TGTACCGGAGGGAATCAGCCCCAGCATTTT. This gives the protein CTGGNQPQHF.

A few counts support this clonotype. V gene TRBV5-1 combines with J gene TRBJ1-1, with D tentatively TRBD1 (5 bases). Per the germline V gene, CDR1 is SGHRS and CDR2 is YFSETQ. The V end was cut by 3 bases, the J end by 1 base, with 7 bases between. This CDR3 has 13 amino acids. The chain's CDR3 is CASSWGENTEAFF. CDR3 nucleotide sequence: TGCGCCAGCAGCTGGGGCGAGAACACTGAAGCTTTCTTT.

This clonotype was counted a few times. The rearrangement uses TRBV6-6 and TRBJ1-6, with a possible D match to TRBD1 (5 bases). The CDR3 spans 14 residues. CDR1 is MNHNY and CDR2 is SVGAGI in the germline V gene (reference sequence). Trimming shortened V by 4 bases and J by 10 bases, and 14 bases separated the two germline ends. The CDR3 is CASSCQGPQSPLHF. CDR3 DNA: TGTGCCAGCAGTTGCCAGGGCCCGCAGTCACCCCTCCACTTT.

This clonotype was detected only a few times. The V and J genes are TRBV7-8 and TRBJ1-4, with D maybe TRBD1 (6 bases). The CDR3 sequence is 13 residues long. The germline V gene encodes CDR1 SGHVS and CDR2 FQNEAQ. Trimming stripped 5 bases from V and 5 bases from J, with 9 bases between. CDR3 in amino acids: CASSGQKNEKLFF. CDR3 coding DNA: TGTGCCAGCAGCGGACAGAAGAATGAAAAACTGTTTTTT. Combining the CDR3 with reference TRBV7-8 and TRBJ1-4 gives the whole variable domain GAGVSQSPRYKVAKRGQDVALRCDPISGHVSLFWYQQALGQGPEFLTYFQNEAQLDKSGLPSDRFFAERPEGSVSTLKIQRTQQEDSAVYLCASSGQKNEKLFFGSGTQLSVL.

This clonotype was detected only a few times. The chain has TRBV4-3 and TRBJ2-1, with 9 bases matching TRBD1. With 6 bases clipped from V and 6 bases from J, the junction kept 12 bases outside the gene matches. Germline V gives CDR1 LGHNA, CDR2 YSLEER. CDR3 size: 16 residues. In nucleotides, the CDR3 is TGCGCCAGCAGTTGGATGTGGACAGGGGCCGGCAATGAGCAGTTCTTC. Protein product: CASSWMWTGAGNEQFF.

This rearrangement joins TRBV2 to TRBJ2-1, with 7 bases matching TRBD2. Per the germline V gene, CDR1 is SNHLY and CDR2 is FYNNEI. The junction had 15 bases not matched to a gene; V was cut back by 3 bases and J by 10 bases. The CDR3 has 16 amino acids. The CDR3 sequence: CASSDRGKRGPIEQFF. In nucleotides, the CDR3 is TGTGCCAGCAGTGATAGAGGGAAGCGGGGACCGATAGAGCAGTTCTTC.

The rearrangement uses TRBV7-2 and TRBJ1-1; unclear D gene. Germline V lookup: CDR1 SGHTA, CDR2 FQGNSA. The germline V and J ends were trimmed by 1 base and 4 bases, with 10 bases remaining between them. CDR3 length: 14 amino acids. The CDR3 loop reads CASSLVTGSTEAFF. For the CDR3, the DNA is TGTGCCAGCAGCTTAGTAACGGGGAGCACTGAAGCTTTCTTT.

The table lists this clonotype with a few counts. The gene calls are TRBV12-3 or TRBV12-4 and TRBJ2-1; 12 bases are shared with TRBD2. This CDR3 spans 15 amino acids. The ends lost 3 bases at V and 10 bases at J; junction bases unmatched: 7. For the CDR3, the DNA is TGTGCCAGCAGTTTTAGGACTAGCGGGGAGGGCGAGCAGTTCTTC. This translates into CASSFRTSGEGEQFF.

The V gene is TRBV5-6, the J gene TRBJ2-1; D ambiguous. Trimming removed 4 bases at V and 2 bases at J, with 13 bases between. Germline CDR1 reads SGHDT; CDR2 reads YYEEEE. The CDR3 is made up of 15 amino acids. The CDR3 region has the DNA TGTGCCAGCAGCCCGAACATTGGGACCTACAATGAGCAGTTCTTC. Translated: CASSPNIGTYNEQFF.

The rearrangement uses TRBV5-1 and TRBJ2-1; 10 bases line up with TRBD1. Trimming removed 3 bases from V and 8 bases from J; junction bases left unmatched: 5. The CDR3 totals 14 residues. The V gene's germline CDR1 is SGHRS and CDR2 YFSETQ. The DNA of the CDR3 is TGCGCCAGCAGCTCCGGGACAGGGGTCGATGAGCAGTTCTTC. Encoded protein: CASSSGTGVDEQFF. Full variable domain (rest looked up from reference TRBV5-1 and TRBJ2-1): KAGVTQTPRYLIKTRGQQVTLSCSPISGHRSVSWYQQTPGQGLQFLFEYFSETQRNKGNFPGRFSGRQFSNSRSEMNVSTLELGDSALYLCASSSGTGVDEQFFGPGTRLTVL.

This clonotype showed up just a few times. The V call is TRBV6-5, the J call TRBJ1-4; 7 bases are a match to TRBD1. V lost 2 bases, J lost 3 bases, and 6 bases stayed unmatched. In germline, CDR1 is MNHEY, CDR2 SVGAGI. The CDR3 covers 16 residues. In DNA form, the CDR3 reads TGTGCCAGCAGTTACACGACAGGGAATCCTAATGAAAAACTGTTTTTT. It translates to CASSYTTGNPNEKLFF.

The V call is TRBV20-1, the J call TRBJ2-7; TRBD2 aligns across 13 bases. Germline V gives CDR1 DFQATT, CDR2 SNEGSKA (reference sequence). The CDR3 is 14 residues long. V dropped 6 bases and J dropped 2; count of bases not matched to a gene: 4. This CDR3 is CSALLAGGTYEQYF. The CDR3 nucleotides are TGCAGTGCGCTACTAGCGGGGGGGACCTACGAGCAGTACTTC.

The chain is built from TRBV7-2 and TRBJ2-1; tentative D call: TRBD1 (5 bases). This CDR3 has 14 residues. Trimming removed 11 bases at V and 6 bases at J, with 20 bases between. Germline lookup yields CDR1 SGHTA and CDR2 FQGNSA. The CDR3 nucleotides read TGTGCCGCAGTGGCAGGGTTCGATGTCAATGAGCAGTTCTTC. It translates to CAAVAGFDVNEQFF.

Concerning this clonotype itself: One end of the junction is discordant with germline, which a read error may explain. V and J are TRBV5-1 and TRBJ2-7, with 11 bases matching TRBD1. This CDR3 spans 14 amino acids. Germline loops: CDR1 SGHRS, CDR2 YFSETQ. CDR3 amino acids: CASSWDRGAYERYF. The CDR3 region has the DNA TGCGCCAGCAGCTGGGACAGGGGGGCCTACGAGCGGTACTTC. The entire variable domain, with the rest obtained from reference TRBV5-1 and TRBJ2-7, is as follows: KAGVTQTPRYLIKTRGQQVTLSCSPISGHRSVSWYQQTPGQGLQFLFEYFSETQRNKGNFPGRFSGRQFSNSRSEMNVSTLELGDSALYLCASSWDRGAYERYFGPGTRLTVT.

This clonotype was detected only a few times. This sequence joins TRBV20-1 and TRBJ2-4; the D gene is possibly TRBD2 (6 bases). CDR1 is DFQATT and CDR2 is SNEGSKA in the germline V gene (reference sequence). V shed 6 bases and J shed 2 bases, with 17 bases lying between them. The CDR3 spans 15 residues. The CDR3: CSARAGWGSKNIQYF. The CDR3 nucleotides are TGCAGTGCCCGAGCGGGCTGGGGCTCCAAAAACATTCAGTACTTC.

The J gene is TRBJ1-1, the V gene TRBV6-5, with a possible D match to TRBD1 (5 bases). Per germline, CDR1 MNHEY and CDR2 SVGAGI. The V and J ends lost 2 bases and 8 bases respectively, with 15 bases between them. CDR3 length: 14 amino acids. CDR3 residues: CASSYDPGPTEAFF. CDR3 in DNA: TGTGCCAGCAGTTACGATCCGGGGCCTACCGAAGCTTTCTTT.

This chain connects TRBV5-5 to TRBJ2-3; D ambiguous. The length of the CDR3 is 13 residues. The germline gives CDR1 SGHKS, CDR2 YYEKEE (reference sequence). V was shortened by 5 bases and J by 8 bases, with 15 bases between the two germline ends. The CDR3 protein is CASRQGPSVTQYF. CDR3 DNA: TGTGCCAGCAGACAAGGTCCCTCCGTTACGCAGTATTTT. The whole variable domain, filled in from reference TRBV5-5 and TRBJ2-3, reads DAGVTQSPTHLIKTRGQQVTLRCSPISGHKSVSWYQQVLGQGPQFIFQYYEKEERGRGNFPDRFSARQFPNYSSELNVNALLLGDSALYLCASRQGPSVTQYFGPGTRLTVL.

On this clonotype itself: A read error may account for a junction end that differs from germline. The gene calls are TRBV12-3 or TRBV12-4 and TRBJ1-5; D is possibly TRBD1 (5 bases). This CDR3 is 16 amino acids long. CDR3 bases: TGTGCCAGCAGTTTAGGGTACAGGTATAGCAGTCAGCCCCAGCATTTT. Amino acids: CASSLGYRYSSQPQHF.